This section outlines one TCR beta chain sequence together with its context. The sample belongs to a study of T cell changes during pregnancy in multiple sclerosis. From germline, CDR1 is SGHKS and CDR2 YYEKEE (reference sequence). CDR3 length: 15 amino acids. The ends were cut back, 0 bases at V and 2 bases at J, with 12 bases in the middle. Only in-frame clones appear in the TCRdb table, and some are missing; sequencing was by immunoSEQ multiplex PCR. Among around 22,000 clones, approximately 90% were seen once, and the ten largest hold around 0.63%. This chain connects TRBV5-5 to TRBJ2-7, with D possibly TRBD1 on 5 matching bases. The sample here was CD4+ T cells from peripheral blood mononuclear cells, taken after pregnancy. The receptor's source is a female donor in good health, enrolled as a control in a pregnancy study. CDR3 region: CASSLAPDTAYEQYF. The CDR3 DNA is TGTGCCAGCAGCTTGGCCCCGGACACTGCCTACGAGCAGTACTTC.